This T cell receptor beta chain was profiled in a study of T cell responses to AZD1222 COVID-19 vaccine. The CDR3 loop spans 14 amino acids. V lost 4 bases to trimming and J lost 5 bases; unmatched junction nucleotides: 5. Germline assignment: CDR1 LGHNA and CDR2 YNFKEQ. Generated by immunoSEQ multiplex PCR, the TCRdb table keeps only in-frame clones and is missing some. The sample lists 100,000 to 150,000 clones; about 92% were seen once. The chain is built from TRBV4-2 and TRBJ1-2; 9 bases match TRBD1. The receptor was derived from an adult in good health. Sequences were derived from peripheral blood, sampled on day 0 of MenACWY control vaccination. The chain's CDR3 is CASSPSTGGYGYTF. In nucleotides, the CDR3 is TGTGCCAGCAGCCCCTCGACAGGGGGATATGGCTACACCTTC.